This T cell receptor (beta chain) was recovered during a study of shared clonotypes between healthy human individuals. CDR3 size: 14 residues. With 4 bases clipped from V and 6 bases from J, the junction kept 6 bases outside the gene matches. CDR1 and CDR2 (germline): SGHNT, YYREEE (reference sequence). Sequencing was at deep level. TCRdb's table, derived via immunoSEQ multiplex PCR, lists solely in-frame clones and lacks some. The repertoire holds under 1,100,000 clones, with about 75% as singletons. The TCR sequence derives from a man in his late teens or twenties in good health. V usage is TRBV5-4 and J usage is TRBJ2-2; 7 bases map to TRBD1. Sequences were obtained from memory CD4+ T cells sorted from blood. The sample's subset: CD45RA-negative fraction. CDR3 DNA sequence: TGTGCCAGCAGCCGTGGGACAGTCGCCGGGGAGCTGTTTTTT. Amino acids: CASSRGTVAGELFF.